Sequencing of this T cell receptor beta chain was carried out in a study of OX40 agonist ivuxolimab in advanced cancers. Findings and caveats of the study: Low normalized clonal expansion also occurred in some nonresponding patients. Expanded clones belonging to CD8+ T cells outnumbered, on average, those of CD4+.

Concerning this clone: What it recognizes is unknown.

Clones were sequenced by immunoSEQ multiplex PCR, and TCRdb holds only the in-frame ones, with some missing. The data show about 12,000 clones, 80% to 95% seen once. The CDR3 is made up of 17 amino acids. Germline CDR1 is SGHDN and CDR2 is FVKESK. Trimming removed 4 bases from V and 4 bases from J; junction bases left unmatched: 15. This sequence joins TRBV14 and TRBJ1-1, with TRBD1 matching 7 bases. Material: CD4+ or CD8+ T cells sorted from blood, obtained in a trial of the OX40 agonist ivuxolimab. This TCR came from an adult with an advanced solid tumor such as melanoma, head and neck, liver or kidney cancer. Here the CDR3 DNA reads TGTGCCAGCAGCCCGACAGGGATTTCTTATTCGGGCACTGAAGCTTTCTTT. Protein: CASSPTGISYSGTEAFF.